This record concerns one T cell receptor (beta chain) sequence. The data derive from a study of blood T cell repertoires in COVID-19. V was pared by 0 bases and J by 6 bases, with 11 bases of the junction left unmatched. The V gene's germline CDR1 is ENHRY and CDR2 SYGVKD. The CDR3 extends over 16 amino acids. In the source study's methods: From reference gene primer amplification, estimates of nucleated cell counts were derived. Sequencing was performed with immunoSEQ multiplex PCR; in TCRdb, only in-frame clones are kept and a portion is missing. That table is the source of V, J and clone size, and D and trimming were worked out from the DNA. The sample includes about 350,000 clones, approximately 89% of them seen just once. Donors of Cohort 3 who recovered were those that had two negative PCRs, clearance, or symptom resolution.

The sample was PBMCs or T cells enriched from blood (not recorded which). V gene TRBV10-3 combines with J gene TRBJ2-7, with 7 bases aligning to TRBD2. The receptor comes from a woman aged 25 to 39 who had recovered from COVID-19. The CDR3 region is CAISESGGGYLLEQYF. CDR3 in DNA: TGTGCCATCAGTGAGTCTGGCGGGGGATACCTTCTCGAGCAGTACTTC.